This TCR beta chain is drawn from a study of T cells in women clearing cervical HPV infection. Study-level information: Cases were women with histologically confirmed HPV16-related CIN3 or worse, including a couple of invasive cancers. Blood came at first lesion visit for cases, post-clearance for controls.

immunoSEQ multiplex PCR used an average of roughly 1,300 ng genomic DNA. Profiling relied on immunoSEQ multiplex PCR, and the TCRdb table lists in-frame clones only, not all of them. This table lists under 45,000 clones. Study outcomes and limitations: CIN3+ cases had significantly higher TCR repertoire richness than controls, but evenness did not differ.

Germline lookup yields CDR1 KGHSH and CDR2 LQKENI. The CDR3 extends over 15 amino acids. Points on this clone: Its antigen is currently unknown. The missing CDR3 end, 3 residues past where the read stops, is filled in from the germline J gene.

The rearrangement uses TRBV18 and TRBJ2-3; TRBD1 agrees at 7 bases. The sample comprised blood buffy coat. This clonotype originated in a woman between 18 and 69 years old with a cervical HPV16 infection that either progressed to CIN3+ or cleared (not recorded which). The CDR3 protein is CASSPGTDKRETQYF. The CDR3 DNA, read in part, is TGTGCCAGCTCGCCCGGGACAGATAAGCGAGAGACG.